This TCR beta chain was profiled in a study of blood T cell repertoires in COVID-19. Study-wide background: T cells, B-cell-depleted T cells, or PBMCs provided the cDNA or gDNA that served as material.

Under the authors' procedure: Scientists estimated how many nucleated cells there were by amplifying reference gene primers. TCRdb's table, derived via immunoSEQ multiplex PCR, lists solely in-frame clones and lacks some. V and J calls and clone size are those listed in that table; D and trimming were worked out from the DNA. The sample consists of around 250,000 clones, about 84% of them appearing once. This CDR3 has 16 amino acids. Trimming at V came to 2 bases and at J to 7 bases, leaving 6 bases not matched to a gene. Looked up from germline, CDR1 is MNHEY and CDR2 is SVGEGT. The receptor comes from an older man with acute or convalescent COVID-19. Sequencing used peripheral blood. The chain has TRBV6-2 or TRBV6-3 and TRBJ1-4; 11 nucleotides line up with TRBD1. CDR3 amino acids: CASSYRDRGRGEKLFF. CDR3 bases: TGTGCCAGCAGTTACCGGGACAGGGGGAGAGGTGAAAAACTGTTTTTT.